The subject of this entry is one T cell receptor (beta chain). The sample originates from a study of blood T cell repertoires in COVID-19. Turning to the study itself: Researchers got acute and convalescent COVID-19 samples from the United States, Italy and Spain.

The germline V gene encodes CDR1 SGHAT and CDR2 FQDESV (reference sequence). CDR3 length: 16 amino acids. The V gene lost 5 bases and the J gene lost 5 bases, with 21 bases spanning the gap. The authors' processing: Estimation of nucleated cell counts was performed using reference gene primer amplification. Repertoires were generated with immunoSEQ multiplex PCR, while TCRdb's copy carries only in-frame clones and drops some. V, J and clone size are those of that table, while D and trimming were read from the DNA. The data contain around 63,000 clones, roughly 90% of them singletons. The origin of this receptor is a woman between 55 and 75 years old with acute or convalescent COVID-19. Sequenced: peripheral blood. The chain combines TRBV11-1 with TRBJ2-5; tentative D call: TRBD1 (6 bases). The CDR3: CASSPFLQGLEETQYF. CDR3 coding DNA: TGTGCCAGCAGCCCCTTTTTACAGGGTTTGGAGGAGACCCAGTACTTC.